A single sample is the source of the 30 T cell receptor beta chains below, sequenced in a study of shared T cell receptors in the human thymus. TCRdb keeps only in-frame clones here, not all; method: immunoSEQ multiplex PCR. This table holds 630,000 or so clones, around 87% found once. This same sample was also taken into another study, of human thymus T cells.

The sample comprised thymocytes. The receptors come from a boy less than two years old with a congenital heart defect.

This sequence joins TRBV27 and TRBJ2-5; 11 bases are a match to TRBD2. Unmatched junction bases numbered 5, after V lost 6 bases and J lost 2 bases. CDR3 length: 15 residues. The germline gives CDR1 MNHEY, CDR2 SMNVEV (reference sequence). The CDR3 bases are TGTGCCAGCAGGAGGGCTAGCGGGGGGCAAGAGACCCAGTACTTC. Protein: CASRRASGGQETQYF.

Turning to this clone: This CDR3 is also generated by other DNA sequences in the sample. V gene TRBV5-1 combines with J gene TRBJ2-3; 8 bases map to TRBD1. Trimming removed 1 base from V and 2 bases from J; junction bases left unmatched: 3. Germline CDR1 is SGHRS and CDR2 is YFSETQ. The CDR3 is made up of 15 amino acids. CDR3 nucleotides: TGCGCCAGCAGCTTGCCGGACAGGGTCACAGATACGCAGTATTTT. Its protein is CASSLPDRVTDTQYF.

The rearrangement joins TRBV29-1 to TRBJ2-1, with D unresolved. V gave up 4 bases and J gave up 5 bases, with 15 bases separating them. Germline loops: CDR1 SQVTM, CDR2 ANQGSEA. The CDR3 is made up of 14 amino acids. The CDR3 region has the DNA TGCAGCGTTGTGCGGTCCCACCCTAACAATGAGCAGTTCTTC. Its protein product is CSVVRSHPNNEQFF.

The rearrangement uses TRBV7-9 and TRBJ2-1; the match to TRBD2 covers 7 bases. Germline CDR1 is SEHNR and CDR2 is FQNEAQ (reference sequence). V was clipped by 1 base and J by 8 bases; unmatched bases: 5. The CDR3 is made up of 14 amino acids. The CDR3 loop reads CASSLGPSGDEQFF. The CDR3 region has the DNA TGTGCCAGCAGCTTAGGTCCTAGCGGCGATGAGCAGTTCTTC.

CDR3 nucleotide sequence: TGTGCCAGCAGTAGTAAGGGACAGGGTGACAATGAGCAGTTCTTC. Protein product: CASSSKGQGDNEQFF. The V gene is TRBV6-1, the J gene TRBJ2-1; TRBD1 matches 9 bases. With V trimmed by 5 bases and J by 5 bases, 7 bases remained unmatched. Germline V gives CDR1 MNHNS, CDR2 SASEGT. The CDR3 loop spans 15 amino acids.

The V call is TRBV10-3, the J call TRBJ2-7; 9 bases are a match to TRBD2. The CDR3 loop spans 14 amino acids. Unmatched junction bases numbered 1, after V lost 2 bases and J lost 2 bases. Germline assignment: CDR1 ENHRY and CDR2 SYGVKD. The CDR3 loop is CAISEGGRAYEQYF. The CDR3 DNA sequence: TGTGCCATCAGTGAGGGCGGGAGGGCCTACGAGCAGTACTTC.

This chain links TRBV27 with TRBJ2-1, with 13 bases lining up with TRBD2. The V gene end was trimmed by 6 bases and the J gene end by 7 bases; junction bases not matched to a gene: 3. This CDR3 is built from 14 residues. CDR1 is MNHEY and CDR2 is SMNVEV in the germline V gene (reference sequence). CDR3 protein: CASRTSGGPNEQFF. As DNA, the CDR3 is TGTGCCAGCAGGACTAGCGGGGGGCCGAATGAGCAGTTCTTC.

This clone was counted only a few times. The rearrangement uses TRBV14 and TRBJ1-2; 9 positions match TRBD1. The ends lost 6 bases at V and 6 bases at J; junction bases unmatched: 8. The CDR3 contains 14 residues. Germline loops: CDR1 SGHDN, CDR2 FVKESK. The CDR3 DNA sequence: TGTGCCAGCAGGAACACAGGGGGCGGGAATGGCTACACCTTC. Translation: CASRNTGGGNGYTF.

V gene TRBV12-5 combines with J gene TRBJ2-7; 11 bases map to TRBD2. This CDR3 is 12 amino acids long. Trimming cost V 6 bases and J 12 bases; bases outside gene matches: 7. Germline CDR1 LGHNT, CDR2 FRNRAP. DNA for the CDR3: TGTGCTAGTGGCCCACTAGCGGGAGTACCGTACTTC. As protein: CASGPLAGVPYF.

This clone was detected only a few times. Other DNA sequences of this sample code for an identical CDR3. This chain joins TRBV4-3 and TRBJ2-7, with 7 bases matching TRBD2. The CDR3 is 14 amino acids. V lost 1 base and J lost 0; bases outside the gene matches: 0. Germline V gives CDR1 LGHNA, CDR2 YSLEER. CDR3 loop: CASSQGTSSYEQYF. The DNA for the CDR3 is TGCGCCAGCAGCCAAGGGACTAGCTCCTACGAGCAGTACTTC.

This chain uses TRBV2 with TRBJ2-3, with a tentative D call TRBD1 (5 bases). Germline V gives CDR1 SNHLY, CDR2 FYNNEI. V was clipped by 3 bases and J by 0 bases, with 10 bases between them. The CDR3 runs 15 residues. DNA of the CDR3: TGTGCCAGCAGTGACTGGGGCCCTAGCACAGATACGCAGTATTTT. Its translation is CASSDWGPSTDTQYF.

The CDR3 DNA sequence: TGTGCCAGCAGAGGACACTCTGGGGCCAACGTCCTGACTTTC. Amino acid sequence: CASRGHSGANVLTF. This chain connects TRBV28 to TRBJ2-6; a possible D gene is TRBD1 (5 bases). Germline CDR1 MDHEN, CDR2 SYDVKM. V lost 6 bases to trimming and J lost 0 bases, with 6 bases between them. CDR3 length: 14 residues.

The chain uses TRBV27 and TRBJ2-2; 7 positions agree with TRBD1. The CDR3 totals 18 residues. Losses at the gene ends were 2 bases for V and 7 bases for J; bases not matched to a gene: 16. Germline assignment: CDR1 MNHEY and CDR2 SMNVEV (reference sequence). The CDR3 DNA reads TGTGCCAGCAGTTTAGCCCCGGGACAGCCCCCATGGATCGGGGAGCTGTTTTTT. As protein: CASSLAPGQPPWIGELFF.

The chain carries TRBV25-1 and TRBJ2-1; D is possibly TRBD2 (5 bases). V was shortened by 4 bases and J by 3 bases, with 13 bases between the two germline ends. Per the germline V gene, CDR1 is MGHDK and CDR2 is SYGVNS. This CDR3 comprises 15 residues. Here the CDR3 reads CASSALVGVYNEQFF. The CDR3 DNA sequence: TGTGCCAGCAGTGCTCTAGTGGGAGTCTACAATGAGCAGTTCTTC.

Regarding this clone: The sample holds other DNA sequences that translate to the same CDR3. The J gene is TRBJ1-6, the V gene TRBV4-2, with 7 nucleotides matching TRBD1. Per germline, CDR1 LGHNA and CDR2 YNFKEQ. This CDR3 comprises 16 residues. Germline trimming cut 0 bases from V and 13 bases from J; bases unmatched to any gene: 12. CDR3 protein: CASSQDSGGTSPPLHF. The CDR3 bases are TGTGCCAGCAGCCAAGATTCAGGGGGAACGTCTCCCCCCCTCCACTTT.

The chain couples TRBV6-6 to TRBJ2-3; 11 bases fit TRBD1. This CDR3 is 15 amino acids long. Per germline, CDR1 MNHNY and CDR2 SVGAGI (reference sequence). The J segment lost 4 bases and the V segment lost 5 bases, leaving 5 bases of the junction unmatched. The chain's CDR3 is CASSNGQGASDTQYF. CDR3 nucleotide sequence: TGTGCCAGCAGTAACGGACAGGGGGCATCAGATACGCAGTATTTT.

The chain is built from TRBV5-1 and TRBJ1-2, with 9 bases matching TRBD1. The CDR3 totals 13 residues. CDR1 and CDR2 (germline): SGHRS, YFSETQ. V was clipped by 4 bases and J by 8 bases; unmatched bases: 6. The CDR3 here is CASSPGQGGGYTF. The CDR3 bases are TGCGCCAGCAGCCCGGGACAGGGTGGCGGCTACACCTTC.

V and J are TRBV28 and TRBJ1-5; 12 bases fit TRBD1. The V gene end was trimmed by 6 bases and the J gene end by 5 bases; junction bases not matched to a gene: 11. The germline CDR1 and CDR2 sequences are MDHEN and SYDVKM. The length of the CDR3 is 17 residues. The CDR3 protein is CASRTPRGDRGHQPQHF. The CDR3 coding sequence is TGTGCCAGCAGGACCCCCCGCGGGGACAGGGGGCATCAGCCCCAGCATTTT.

The chain employs TRBV27 and TRBJ2-5; 12 positions match TRBD1. The germline CDR1 and CDR2 sequences are MNHEY and SMNVEV (reference sequence). This CDR3 has 17 amino acids. V lost 5 bases to trimming and J lost 5 bases; unmatched junction nucleotides: 12. CDR3 sequence reads: CASSRAGDRGRPETQYF. CDR3 sequence (DNA): TGTGCCAGCAGTCGTGCCGGGGACAGGGGGCGCCCCGAGACCCAGTACTTC.

The chain recombines TRBV5-1 with TRBJ2-7; the match to TRBD1 covers 8 bases. The CDR3 is made up of 14 amino acids. Losses at the gene ends were 1 base for V and 3 bases for J; bases not matched to a gene: 3. Germline V gene sequence: CDR1 SGHRS, CDR2 YFSETQ. The CDR3 sequence: CASSLSDRVYEQYF. CDR3 DNA: TGCGCCAGCAGCTTGTCGGACAGGGTCTACGAGCAGTACTTC.

V usage is TRBV28 and J usage is TRBJ2-2; 9 nucleotides align to TRBD2. CDR1 and CDR2 from the germline V gene are MDHEN and SYDVKM. This CDR3 comprises 16 residues. Unmatched junction bases numbered 12, after V lost 6 bases and J lost 7 bases. The CDR3: CASSQGLAGSGGELFF. The CDR3 nucleotides read TGTGCCAGCAGCCAGGGACTAGCCGGTTCTGGCGGGGAGCTGTTTTTT.

This clone was seen only once. V is TRBV28 and J is TRBJ1-5; D not certain. Germline loops: CDR1 MDHEN, CDR2 SYDVKM. V dropped 5 bases and J dropped 4 bases, with 9 bases sitting between them. The CDR3 spans 13 residues. This chain's CDR3 is CASSPGSNQPQHF. CDR3 bases: TGTGCCAGCAGTCCGGGGTCGAATCAGCCCCAGCATTTT.

This sequence joins TRBV5-1 and TRBJ2-5; TRBD2 aligns across 13 bases. Germline CDR1 reads SGHRS; CDR2 reads YFSETQ. Unmatched junction bases numbered 2, after V lost 4 bases and J lost 2 bases. CDR3 length: 15 residues. CDR3 sequence: CASSEGLAGQETQYF. CDR3 nucleotides: TGCGCCAGCAGCGAGGGACTAGCGGGGCAAGAGACCCAGTACTTC.

The rearrangement joins TRBV5-1 to TRBJ2-3; 8 nucleotides agree with TRBD2. Losses at the gene ends were 0 bases for V and 1 base for J; bases not matched to a gene: 16. Germline CDR1 and CDR2: SGHRS and YFSETQ. The CDR3 has 20 amino acids. The CDR3 DNA is TGCGCCAGCAGCTTGGCCGGGGGGTCTAGCGGGCGATGGGGCACAGATACGCAGTATTTT. Translating it yields CASSLAGGSSGRWGTDTQYF.

V usage is TRBV15 and J usage is TRBJ1-5, with D tentatively TRBD1 (5 bases). The CDR3 is 15 amino acids. The ends were cut back, 3 bases at V and 10 bases at J, with 19 bases in the middle. CDR1 LNHNV and CDR2 YYDKDF come from the germline V gene (reference sequence). CDR3 in DNA: TGTGCCACCAGCAGGACCCTGCCGACTCAGGGCCCCCAGCATTTT. As protein: CATSRTLPTQGPQHF. Full variable domain (remainder filled in from reference TRBV15 and TRBJ1-5): DAMVIQNPRYQVTQFGKPVTLSCSQTLNHNVMYWYQQKSSQAPKLLFHYYDKDFNNEADTPDNFQSRRPNTSFCFLDIRSPGLGDTAMYLCATSRTLPTQGPQHFGDGTRLSIL.

CDR3 sequence (DNA): TGTGCCAGCAGTACACAACCGGGACAACCCTTGGCGGATACGCAGTATTTT. Translated: CASSTQPGQPLADTQYF. The J gene is TRBJ2-3, the V gene TRBV2; D perhaps matches TRBD1 (6 bases). There are 17 residues in the CDR3. CDR1 and CDR2 from the germline V gene are SNHLY and FYNNEI. V was cut by 5 bases and J by 6 bases, with 24 bases left in between. The variable domain in full, completed from reference TRBV2 and TRBJ2-3, reads EPEVTQTPSHQVTQMGQEVILRCVPISNHLYFYWYRQILGQKVEFLVSFYNNEISEKSEIFDDQFSVERPDGSNFTLKIRSTKLEDSAMYFCASSTQPGQPLADTQYFGPGTRLTVL.

This chain links TRBV7-9 with TRBJ2-3, with TRBD2 matching 11 bases. This CDR3 comprises 18 residues. CDR1 is SEHNR, CDR2 FQNEAQ, per germline (reference sequence). J was trimmed by 0 bases and V by 4 bases; bases with no gene match: 9. CDR3: CASSSHRGLAVSTDTQYF. For the CDR3, the DNA is TGTGCCAGCAGCTCTCATCGGGGACTAGCGGTTAGCACAGATACGCAGTATTTT.

The chain couples TRBV20-1 to TRBJ2-7; TRBD2 is a possible D gene (5 bases). CDR1 is DFQATT and CDR2 is SNEGSKA in the germline V gene (reference sequence). The CDR3 totals 11 residues. The germline V and J ends were trimmed by 3 bases and 3 bases, with 6 bases remaining between them. The CDR3 reads CSARRDYEQYF. The DNA for the CDR3 is TGCAGTGCTAGGAGGGACTACGAGCAGTACTTC.

The chain employs TRBV7-2 and TRBJ2-2; 10 positions match TRBD1. Germline V gene sequence: CDR1 SGHTA, CDR2 FQGNSA. V gave up 5 bases and J gave up 1 base; unmatched junction bases: 4. CDR3 length: 16 amino acids. The CDR3, as DNA: TGTGCCAGCAGCCCAGGACAGGGGGAGAACACCGGGGAGCTGTTTTTT. Amino acids: CASSPGQGENTGELFF.

The chain carries TRBV21-1 and TRBJ1-1. TRBV21-1 is described as a pseudogene. CDR3 length equals 13 residues. CDR3 sequence (DNA): TGTGCCAGCAGCAACCCCGGGTGGGACTTCGGTTTCTTT. Translating gives CASSNPGWDFGFF.